The T cell receptor beta chain described here comes from a study of CD8+ T cells in alopecia areata. Across the study: Tofacitinib continued for 6 to 18 months and was then withheld for 6 months.

Peripheral blood and lesional scalp punch biopsies came from alopecia areata patients. The authors extracted RNA and reverse transcribed it into cDNA as the sequencing template. The repertoire was sequenced with immunoSEQ multiplex PCR; TCRdb's copy has only in-frame clones and lacks some. The sample yields roughly 97,000 clones, roughly 41% seen once. The length of the CDR3 is 14 residues. Germline loops: CDR1 GTSNPN, CDR2 SVGIG (reference sequence). Germline trimming cut 2 bases from V and 2 bases from J; bases unmatched to any gene: 3. The sequence was obtained from a human donor with alopecia areata. Specimen: CD4+ T cells sorted from blood. The chain joins TRBV30 to TRBJ2-3; 8 bases align to TRBD2. CDR3 DNA sequence: TGTGCCTGGAGTAGGCGGGAGGCCACAGATACGCAGTATTTT. Protein sequence: CAWSRREATDTQYF.